This is a list of T cell receptor beta chains from one sample in a study of blood T cell repertoires in COVID-19. Profiled with immunoSEQ multiplex PCR; TCRdb holds only in-frame clones, not every one. The repertoire has 130,000 to 150,000 clones, about 80% of them found once; the top ten carry around 3.8%. The specimen sequenced was peripheral blood. These receptors originate from a man aged 70 or older who had recovered from COVID-19. The CDR3 runs from the conserved cysteine through the conserved F or W. The order of the fields is V gene, D gene, J gene, clone size, CDR3 DNA, CDR3 protein. D genes are given only for firm matches. Clone size is shown for a subset of rows, as once, few, many or a class of expanded clone.

v_gene: TRBV5-8; d_gene: TRBD1; j_gene: TRBJ2-1; abundance: NA; CDR3nt: TGTGCCAGCAGCACTGGACAGGGGGGCAATGAGCAGTTCTTC; CDR3aa: CASSTGQGGNEQFF
v_gene: TRBV3-1/TRBV3-2; d_gene: TRBD1; j_gene: TRBJ2-7; abundance: NA; CDR3nt: TGTGCCAGCAGCCACCGCGGGACAGGGGCCTACGAGCAGTACTTC; CDR3aa: CASSHRGTGAYEQYF
v_gene: TRBV9; d_gene: NA; j_gene: TRBJ1-2; abundance: once; CDR3nt: TGTGCCAGCAGCGCTACAGGGATGGACTATGGCTACACCTTC; CDR3aa: CASSATGMDYGYTF
v_gene: TRBV30; d_gene: NA; j_gene: TRBJ1-2; abundance: NA; CDR3nt: TGTGCCTGGAGCGATCCCGATAGAACTACAGGCTATGGCTACACCTTC; CDR3aa: CAWSDPDRTTGYGYTF
v_gene: TRBV3-1/TRBV3-2; d_gene: NA; j_gene: TRBJ2-7; abundance: once; CDR3nt: TGTGCCAGCAGCGCGACAGCGATTTCCTACGAGCAGTACTTC; CDR3aa: CASSATAISYEQYF
v_gene: TRBV7-2; d_gene: NA; j_gene: TRBJ1-4; abundance: NA; CDR3nt: TGTGCCAGCAGCTTACAGGGGTCTAATGAAAAACTGTTTTTT; CDR3aa: CASSLQGSNEKLFF
v_gene: TRBV20-1; d_gene: TRBD2; j_gene: TRBJ2-7; abundance: NA; CDR3nt: TGCAGTGCTAGTCCTGGGCGGGGGGAGCAGTACTTC; CDR3aa: CSASPGRGEQYF
v_gene: TRBV7-6; d_gene: TRBD1; j_gene: TRBJ1-4; abundance: once; CDR3nt: TGTGCCAGCAGCCCCCACACAGGGGGCGGCGGTGAAAAACTGTTTTTT; CDR3aa: CASSPHTGGGGEKLFF
v_gene: TRBV10-1; d_gene: NA; j_gene: TRBJ2-2; abundance: NA; CDR3nt: TGCGCCAGCAGTCTTCAGGGTGGCGGGGAGCTGTTTTTT; CDR3aa: CASSLQGGGELFF
v_gene: TRBV4-1; d_gene: TRBD1; j_gene: TRBJ2-7; abundance: NA; CDR3nt: TGCGCCAGCAGCCTGTCCGGGACAGGGTCCTACGAGCAGTACTTC; CDR3aa: CASSLSGTGSYEQYF